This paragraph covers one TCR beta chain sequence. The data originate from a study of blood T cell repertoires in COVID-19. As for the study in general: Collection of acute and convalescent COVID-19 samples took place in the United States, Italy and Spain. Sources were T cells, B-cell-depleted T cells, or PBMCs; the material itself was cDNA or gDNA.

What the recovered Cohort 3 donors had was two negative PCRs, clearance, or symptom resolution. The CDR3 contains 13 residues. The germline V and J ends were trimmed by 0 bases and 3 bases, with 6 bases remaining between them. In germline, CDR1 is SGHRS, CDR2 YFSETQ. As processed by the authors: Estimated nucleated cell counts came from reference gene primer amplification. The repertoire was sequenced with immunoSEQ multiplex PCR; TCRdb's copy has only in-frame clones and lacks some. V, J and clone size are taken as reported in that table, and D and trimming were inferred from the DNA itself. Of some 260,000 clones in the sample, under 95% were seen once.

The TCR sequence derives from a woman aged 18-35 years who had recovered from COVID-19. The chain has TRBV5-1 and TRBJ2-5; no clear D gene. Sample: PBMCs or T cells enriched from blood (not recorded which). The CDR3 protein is CASSLGQKETQYF. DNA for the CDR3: TGCGCCAGCAGCTTGGGTCAGAAAGAGACCCAGTACTTC.